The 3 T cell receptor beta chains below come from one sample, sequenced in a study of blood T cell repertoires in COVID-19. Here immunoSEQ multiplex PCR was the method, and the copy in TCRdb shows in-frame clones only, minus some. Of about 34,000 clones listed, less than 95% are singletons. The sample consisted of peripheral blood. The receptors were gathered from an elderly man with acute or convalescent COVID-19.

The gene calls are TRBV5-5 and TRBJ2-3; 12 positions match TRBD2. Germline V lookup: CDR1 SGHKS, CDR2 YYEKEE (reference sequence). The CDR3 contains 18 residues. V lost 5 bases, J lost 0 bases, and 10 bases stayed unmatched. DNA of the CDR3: TGTGCCAGCAGTTCCGTTCCCCTAGCGGGGGGGAGCACAGATACGCAGTATTTT. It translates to CASSSVPLAGGSTDTQYF.

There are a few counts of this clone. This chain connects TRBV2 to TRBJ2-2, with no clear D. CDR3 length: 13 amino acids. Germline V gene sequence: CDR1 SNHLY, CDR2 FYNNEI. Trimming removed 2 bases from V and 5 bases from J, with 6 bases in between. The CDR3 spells CASSESRTGELFF. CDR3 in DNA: TGTGCCAGCAGTGAATCCAGGACCGGGGAGCTGTTTTTT.

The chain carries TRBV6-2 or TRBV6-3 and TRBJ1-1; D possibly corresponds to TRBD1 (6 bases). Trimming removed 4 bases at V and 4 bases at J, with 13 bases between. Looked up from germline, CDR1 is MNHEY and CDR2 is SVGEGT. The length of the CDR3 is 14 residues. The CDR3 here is CASSWKGVGTEAFF. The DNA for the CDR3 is TGTGCCAGCAGTTGGAAGGGGGTCGGCACTGAAGCTTTCTTT.